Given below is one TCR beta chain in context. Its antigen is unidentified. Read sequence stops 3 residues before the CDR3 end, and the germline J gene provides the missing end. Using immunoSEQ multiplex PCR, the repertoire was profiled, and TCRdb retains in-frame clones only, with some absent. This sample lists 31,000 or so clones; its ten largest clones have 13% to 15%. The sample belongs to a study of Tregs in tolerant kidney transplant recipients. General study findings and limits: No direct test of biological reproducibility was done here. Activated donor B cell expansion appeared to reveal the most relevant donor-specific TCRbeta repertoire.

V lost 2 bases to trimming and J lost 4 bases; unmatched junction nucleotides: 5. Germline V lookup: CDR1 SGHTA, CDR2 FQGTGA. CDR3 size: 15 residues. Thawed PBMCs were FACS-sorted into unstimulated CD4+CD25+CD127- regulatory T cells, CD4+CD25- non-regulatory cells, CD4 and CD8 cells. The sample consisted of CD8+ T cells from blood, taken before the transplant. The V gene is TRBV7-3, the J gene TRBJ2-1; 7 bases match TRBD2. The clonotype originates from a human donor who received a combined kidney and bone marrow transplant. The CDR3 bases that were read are TGTGCCAGCAGCTTAGGGCTAGCGGAGTACAATGAG. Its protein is CASSLGLAEYNE. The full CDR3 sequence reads CASSLGLAEYNEQFF.